Listed below are T cell receptor beta chains from one sample, sequenced in a study of blood T cell repertoires in COVID-19. Libraries were prepared by immunoSEQ multiplex PCR; TCRdb keeps only in-frame clonotypes and omits some of them. The data show 130,000 or so clones, with roughly 80% seen just once and about 15% held by the top ten. The specimen was peripheral blood. The receptors were gathered from a man in his fifties with acute or convalescent COVID-19. Both conserved end residues are part of each CDR3. Fields, in order: clone size, D gene, V gene, CDR3 protein. D genes are given only for firm matches. Size values are once, few and many counts, or a class for expanded clones, and some rows have none.

.	TRBD1	TRBV27	CASSLYGTGVSPLHF
.	.	TRBV5-8	CASSLWTARNTGELFF
once	TRBD1	TRBV9	CASSRGAGTGDSPLHF
.	.	TRBV9	CASSVRSGQETQYF
.	.	TRBV6-5	CASSRVLRDYEQYF
few	.	TRBV18	CASSPQRALVNTEAFF
.	.	TRBV11-3	CASSFTESWGLYEQYF
.	TRBD2	TRBV13	CASSFEPSGVDLSYNEQFF
.	.	TRBV24-1	CATSDFAGLGGYTF
medium-sized	.	TRBV7-2	CASSQKPGSSYEQYF
.	.	TRBV9	CASSVGQGGSNQPQHF
.	TRBD1	TRBV2	CASSGAGGRGSPLHF
.	TRBD1	TRBV27	CASRNKFRTGSYNEQFF
.	.	TRBV5-6	CASSLRGGSGYTF
few	TRBD1	TRBV5-1	CASSPGTDKLFF
.	TRBD1	TRBV3-1/TRBV3-2	CASSQAGTGGNEKLFF
.	TRBD2	TRBV11-2	CASSLALAGGPTGTQYF
.	.	TRBV5-1	CASSRDNEQFF
many	TRBD1	TRBV19	CASSMGTVYNEQFF
.	.	TRBV20-1	CSAAKGDEQFF
.	TRBD2	TRBV9	CASSVISGAPETQYF
.	.	TRBV5-4	CASSPGGSNYGYTF